This T cell receptor (beta chain) appears in the sequencing data of a study of PD-1 blockade in classical Hodgkin lymphoma. Study-level background: With a 2-week interval, patients received intravenous nivolumab at 3 mg/kg. Findings and caveats of the study: Newly diagnosed and completely responding patients shared comparable baseline diversity. Baseline TCR diversity was reportedly lower in newly diagnosed patients than in healthy donors. It was reported as lower still in relapsed/refractory patients.

The table came from immunoSEQ multiplex PCR; TCRdb's copy has only in-frame clones and leaves some out. The table has approximately 90,000 clones, about 93% seen once; the top ten hold under 3%. Notes on this clone: Its specificity is unknown.

Relapse after autologous stem cell transplantation occurred in every patient, and brentuximab vedotin exposure varied. Sequenced here: peripheral blood mononuclear cells (PBMCs), sampled before the second cycle of nivolumab. The TCR comes from a human donor with classical Hodgkin lymphoma.

As DNA, the CDR3 is TGTGCCAGCAGTTACGGACGTGCCGGTACTGAAGCTTTCTTT. Protein product: CASSYGRAGTEAFF. The V and J genes are TRBV6-5 and TRBJ1-1; D ambiguous. The CDR3 contains 14 residues. The germline V gene has CDR1 MNHEY and CDR2 SVGAGI. Deletions cut 2 bases from V and 5 bases from J, with 12 bases between.